Below are 25 T cell receptor beta chains sequenced from a single sample in a study of read filtering for tumor transcriptome and immune sequencing. The library was built from roughly 400 ng RNA with molecular barcoded adaptors for alpha/delta and beta/gamma chains. MiXCR, applied by TCRdb to the reads, yields one record per CDR3 protein. The table has 40,000 to 50,000 distinct CDR3 sequences, roughly a fifth seen once. Sequenced sample: a population of CD138-negative cells sorted from bone marrow. These TCRs come from a donor at least 40 years old with multiple myeloma.

This clonotype has a count of ten or more. The chain has TRBV5-4 and TRBJ2-6; no definite D call. Germline V CDR1 and CDR2: SGHNT, YYREEE (reference sequence). CDR3 length equals 18 residues. Trimming shortened V by 2 bases and J by 1 base, and 16 bases separated the two germline ends. CDR3 residues: CASSLIGPASSGANVLTF. CDR3 in DNA: TGTGCCAGCAGCTTAATCGGGCCGGCCTCTTCTGGGGCCAACGTCCTGACTTTC.

About this clonotype: A read error may explain this, as a much larger clone is one base away. The rearrangement links TRBV29-1 to TRBJ2-7; 8 bases map to TRBD2. This CDR3 has 16 residues. The trim removed 5 bases at V and 6 bases at J, leaving 18 bases unmatched. Germline-derived CDR1 and CDR2 are SQVTM and ANQGSEA. CDR3 residues: CSVSPGGSGGKGEQYF. The CDR3 bases are TGCAGCGTTAGCCCCGGGGGATCGGGGGGGAAGGGCGAGCAGTACTTC.

This clonotype was recorded many times. This chain uses TRBV19 with TRBJ2-1; 8 bases line up with TRBD1. Germline CDR1 reads LNHDA; CDR2 reads SQIVND (reference sequence). This CDR3 has 15 amino acids. V shed 1 base and J 6 bases; nucleotides not matched to a gene: 5. The CDR3 nucleotides read TGTGCCAGTAGTATAGTCCAGGGGGCCTTCAATGAGCAGTTCTTC. As protein: CASSIVQGAFNEQFF.

Remarks on this clonotype: Its ends do not fully match the called genes, so a read error is possible. The genes are TRBV20-1 and TRBJ2-7; D ambiguous. The V gene's germline CDR1 is DFQATT and CDR2 SNEGSKA (reference sequence). There are 12 residues in the CDR3. CDR3 amino acids: CSAPGPNYEQHF. The CDR3 nucleotides read TGCAGTGCTCCAGGCCCGAACTACGAGCAGCACTTC.

This clonotype was seen ten or more times. CDR3: CSARSQGGMNTEAFF. The CDR3, as DNA: TGCAGCGCCCGATCACAGGGGGGGATGAACACTGAAGCTTTCTTT. This sequence joins TRBV29-1 and TRBJ1-1; 8 nucleotides line up with TRBD1. The CDR3 totals 15 residues. The germline V gene encodes CDR1 SQVTM and CDR2 ANQGSEA. Trimming cost V 7 bases and J 0 bases; bases outside gene matches: 10.

This clonotype appeared many times. The chain recombines TRBV11-2 with TRBJ2-2; 11 bases are shared with TRBD2. CDR3 size: 18 residues. The germline CDR1 and CDR2 sequences are SGHAT and FQNNGV. Germline trimming cut 5 bases from V and 5 bases from J; bases unmatched to any gene: 13. The CDR3: CASSPRLAGPTRTGELFF. Written as DNA, the CDR3 is TGTGCCAGCAGCCCTAGACTAGCGGGACCCACGAGGACCGGGGAGCTGTTTTTT.

This clonotype was observed many times. This chain uses TRBV20-1 with TRBJ1-2; 8 bases are a match to TRBD1. This CDR3 contains 13 residues. Germline V lookup: CDR1 DFQATT, CDR2 SNEGSKA (reference sequence). Germline trimming cut 5 bases from V and 7 bases from J; bases unmatched to any gene: 9. The CDR3 bases are TGCAGTGCTGACACCCCGGACAGGGTTGGCTACACCTTC. Its protein is CSADTPDRVGYTF.

Ten or more counts support this clonotype. The chain has TRBV28 and TRBJ2-3; D unclear. The V gene lost 4 bases and the J gene lost 0 bases, with 11 bases spanning the gap. In germline, CDR1 is MDHEN, CDR2 SYDVKM. The CDR3 loop spans 15 amino acids. CDR3 loop: CASSSPPRSTDTQYF. The CDR3 coding sequence is TGTGCCAGCAGTTCCCCCCCGAGGAGCACAGATACGCAGTATTTT.

On this clonotype itself: One junction end does not reproduce the germline sequence, and a read error may be involved. The chain recombines TRBV29-1 with TRBJ2-2; 9 bases are shared with TRBD1. Germline CDR1 SQVTM, CDR2 ANQGSEA. The CDR3 has 13 residues. The chain's CDR3 is CGVKGQGPGELFF. CDR3 sequence (DNA): TGCGGCGTAAAGGGACAGGGCCCCGGGGAGCTGTTCTTT.

There are many counts of this clonotype. This chain joins TRBV29-1 and TRBJ1-1, with 9 bases lining up with TRBD1. The germline V gene encodes CDR1 SQVTM and CDR2 ANQGSEA. V lost 7 bases to trimming and J lost 6 bases; unmatched junction nucleotides: 9. The length of the CDR3 is 13 residues. In nucleotides, the CDR3 is TGCAGCGGGAGACAGGGGGATGTCGCTGAAGCTTTCTTT. Its translation: CSGRQGDVAEAFF.

Ten or more counts support this clonotype. The CDR3 DNA follows: TGTGCCAGCAGCTTAGTGGTGGACGCCAAAAGCACAGATACGCAGTATTTT. This translates into CASSLVVDAKSTDTQYF. The rearrangement links TRBV7-9 to TRBJ2-3; D unclear. Trimming removed 1 base from V and 0 bases from J, with 14 bases in between. From germline, CDR1 is SEHNR and CDR2 FQNEAQ (reference sequence). This CDR3 spans 17 amino acids.

This clonotype was detected ten times or more. Written as DNA, the CDR3 is TGTGCCAGCAGCCCTAGCGGGTGGGGAGACAATGAGCAGTTCTTC. Translated, it gives CASSPSGWGDNEQFF. The chain joins TRBV7-9 to TRBJ2-1, with TRBD2 identical over 8 bases. From germline, CDR1 is SEHNR and CDR2 FQNEAQ (reference sequence). V was clipped by 5 bases and J by 5 bases; unmatched bases: 8. The CDR3 has 15 residues.

V and J are TRBV14 and TRBJ2-7; TRBD1 aligns across 7 bases. CDR1 and CDR2 from the germline V gene are SGHDN and FVKESK. The CDR3 runs 18 residues. The trim removed 1 base at V and 6 bases at J, leaving 18 bases unmatched. In DNA, the CDR3 is TGTGCCAGCAGCCAAGGGTCGGGCCAGGGACAGCGACCCTGCGAGCAGTACTTC. Residues: CASSQGSGQGQRPCEQYF.

Comment on this clonotype: Possible read error: a much larger clone is one base away. The chain joins TRBV20-1 to TRBJ2-3; 7 bases map to TRBD2. Germline V gene sequence: CDR1 DFQATT, CDR2 SNEGSKA (reference sequence). Losses at the gene ends were 6 bases for V and 10 bases for J; bases not matched to a gene: 10. This CDR3 has 12 amino acids. The CDR3 nucleotides are TGCAGTGCCTCAGCAGGCGCGGGAGCGCAGTATTTT. Its protein product is CSASAGAGAQYF.

This clonotype was picked up many times. The chain combines TRBV29-1 with TRBJ2-3; 12 bases agree with TRBD2. From germline, CDR1 is SQVTM and CDR2 ANQGSEA. V shed 4 bases, J shed 4 bases, and the junction held 6 bases outside the gene matches. The CDR3 is 15 residues long. The DNA of the CDR3 is TGCAGCGTTGCGCCGACTAGCGGGAGATCAGATACGCAGTATTTT. Its protein is CSVAPTSGRSDTQYF.

This clonotype was recorded at least ten times. The chain uses TRBV24-1 and TRBJ2-5; 8 nucleotides match TRBD1. The CDR3 contains 15 residues. Germline V gene sequence: CDR1 KGHDR, CDR2 SFDVKD. The trim removed 4 bases at V and 1 base at J, leaving 4 bases unmatched. Written as DNA, the CDR3 is TGTGCCACCAGTGACTATGGGACAGGCCAAGAGACCCAGTACTTC. This encodes CATSDYGTGQETQYF.

The chain employs TRBV3-1 and TRBJ2-7; D perhaps matches TRBD2 (5 bases). The CDR3 has 15 amino acids. V lost 1 base and J lost 0, with 10 bases in between. Germline V gene sequence: CDR1 LGHDT, CDR2 YNNKEL (reference sequence). The CDR3 coding sequence is TGTGCCAGCAGCCAAGTGTCAGCGGCCTCCTACGAGCAGTACTTC. Translating it yields CASSQVSAASYEQYF.

This chain joins TRBV7-2 and TRBJ2-1; D might be TRBD1 (6 bases). This CDR3 has 16 residues. Trimming pared 5 bases from V and 0 bases from J, leaving 14 bases between. CDR1 is SGHTA and CDR2 is FQGNSA in the germline V gene. CDR3 protein: CASSRTRDISYNEQFF. DNA of the CDR3: TGTGCCAGCAGCCGGACCCGGGACATCTCCTACAATGAGCAGTTCTTC.

This clonotype was observed at least ten times. The chain combines TRBV2 with TRBJ2-1, with 7 bases fitting TRBD2. The CDR3 runs to 14 residues. V gave up 4 bases and J gave up 3 bases; unmatched junction bases: 3. The germline gives CDR1 SNHLY, CDR2 FYNNEI. The CDR3 protein is CASSGGLNYNEQFF. The CDR3 DNA is TGTGCCAGCAGTGGGGGACTAAACTACAATGAGCAGTTCTTC.

In its sample, this clonotype was seen many times. The J gene is TRBJ2-7, the V gene TRBV19, with D possibly being TRBD1 or TRBD2 (5 bases each). The V end lost 4 bases, the J end lost 2 bases, and 15 bases lay between the germline ends. The CDR3 is made up of 15 amino acids. Germline loops: CDR1 LNHDA, CDR2 SQIVND (reference sequence). The CDR3 DNA reads as TGTGCCAGTAGTAGGCAGGGACCTGGGGCCTACGAGCAGTACTTC. It yields the protein CASSRQGPGAYEQYF.

This clonotype turned up a few times. This may be a read error, as it is one base from a much larger clone. This chain links TRBV6-5 with TRBJ2-2; D not certain. CDR3 length equals 15 residues. Germline CDR1 MNHEY, CDR2 SVGAGI. V lost 2 bases, J lost 4 bases, and 11 bases lay in between. In DNA, the CDR3 is TGTGCCAGCAGTTACAACCGTACCCCCACCGGGGAGCTGTTTTTT. Translation gives CASSYNRTPTGELFF.

Many counts were recorded for this clonotype. This sequence joins TRBV11-2 and TRBJ2-3; D gene uncertain. CDR1 and CDR2 from the germline V gene are SGHAT and FQNNGV. V gave up 7 bases and J gave up 1 base, with 9 bases separating them. This CDR3 has 13 amino acids. The CDR3 DNA follows: TGTGCCAGCAAGTCCCCGGGCACAGATACGCAGTATTTT. It yields the protein CASKSPGTDTQYF.

In the case of this clonotype: A read error may be the cause here, since a much bigger clone is one base away. This chain joins TRBV7-8 and TRBJ2-1, with 8 bases fitting TRBD2. The CDR3 loop spans 16 amino acids. Germline lookup yields CDR1 SGHVS and CDR2 FQNEAQ. V gave up 3 bases and J gave up 9 bases; unmatched junction bases: 13. The CDR3 loop reads CASSFYPAPGGGEQFF. As DNA, the CDR3 is TGTGCCAGCAGCTTCTACCCCGCCCCGGGGGGGGGTGAGCAGTTCTTC. The variable domain in full, completed from reference TRBV7-8 and TRBJ2-1, reads GAGVSQSPRYKVAKRGQDVALRCDPISGHVSLFWYQQALGQGPEFLTYFQNEAQLDKSGLPSDRFFAERPEGSVSTLKIQRTQQEDSAVYLCASSFYPAPGGGEQFFGPGTRLTVL.

As for this clonotype: A junction end diverges from the germline sequence, so it may reflect a read error. This chain connects TRBV4-1 to TRBJ1-1, with TRBD1 matching over 7 bases. This CDR3 is 14 amino acids long. In germline, CDR1 is MGHRA, CDR2 YSYEKL. CDR3 protein: CAGSQTTGDTEAFF. The CDR3 bases are TGCGCCGGCAGCCAAACAACAGGGGACACTGAAGCCTTCTTT.

This clonotype has ten or more counts. The CDR3 DNA follows: TGCAGCGTGGAGTGGAGGGGAGGCACTGAAGCTTTCTTT. Translation: CSVEWRGGTEAFF. The chain recombines TRBV29-1 with TRBJ1-1; a possible D gene is TRBD1 (5 bases). The CDR3 is 13 residues long. V dropped 6 bases and J dropped 4 bases, with 15 bases sitting between them. Germline V gene data show CDR1 as SQVTM and CDR2 as ANQGSEA.